The 17 T cell receptor beta chains given below trace back to one sample, sequenced in a study of patients and donors after allogeneic stem cell transplantation. TCRdb processed the RT-PCR reads anew with MiXCR; each CDR3 protein has one entry. The data show around 150,000 distinct CDR3 sequences, about 40% seen once. Sequencing input: blood, either unsorted or a sorted T cell fraction (not recorded which). These receptors all come from a human donor who was either an allogeneic HSCT recipient or a stem cell or donor lymphocyte infusion donor (not recorded which). It is not recorded whose cells these are; they may come from a transplant donor.

The V call is TRBV12-3 or TRBV12-4, the J call TRBJ2-5; D possibly corresponds to TRBD2 (7 bases). CDR3 length: 13 residues. Trimming pared 1 base from V and 5 bases from J, leaving 8 bases between. The CDR3 region has the DNA TGTGCCAGCAGTTTAGGGGGGGGCGAGACCCAGTACTTC. Its translation: CASSLGGGETQYF.

This clonotype was detected only a few times. The chain couples TRBV12-3 or TRBV12-4 to TRBJ1-5; no reliable D call. V lost 1 base and J 4 bases, leaving 8 bases between the germline ends. The CDR3 runs to 14 residues. The CDR3 loop reads CASSLGHLNQPQHF. CDR3 DNA sequence: TGTGCCAGCAGTTTAGGACACCTAAATCAGCCCCAGCATTTT.

The sample holds a few counts of this clonotype. The J gene is TRBJ2-3, the V gene TRBV7-3, with unresolved D. Trimming cost V 3 bases and J 1 base, with 11 bases left between them. CDR1 is SGHTA and CDR2 is FQGTGA in the germline V gene. The CDR3 runs to 15 residues. This CDR3 reads CASSFFGSGTDTQYF. CDR3 coding DNA: TGTGCCAGCAGCTTTTTCGGGTCAGGCACAGATACGCAGTATTTT.

This chain joins TRBV6-6 and TRBJ2-7, with TRBD1 identical over 7 bases. The CDR3 is 12 amino acids. Germline V gene lookup returns CDR1 MNHNY and CDR2 SVGAGI (reference sequence). Trimming cost V 7 bases and J 4 bases; bases outside gene matches: 4. In DNA form, the CDR3 reads TGTGCCAGCACTGACAGGGCATACGAGCAGTACGTC. Translated, it gives CASTDRAYEQYV.

V usage is TRBV20-1 and J usage is TRBJ1-3, with D tentatively TRBD1 (6 bases). With 6 bases removed from V and 4 bases from J, the gap between germline ends came to 13 bases. CDR1 and CDR2 from the germline V gene are DFQATT and SNEGSKA (reference sequence). This CDR3 has 13 amino acids. The CDR3 bases are TGCAGTGCCTTGGGGGCCACCGGAAACACCATATATTTT. It codes for CSALGATGNTIYF.

This clonotype turned up a few times. This chain joins TRBV12-3 or TRBV12-4 and TRBJ1-1; the D gene is possibly TRBD1 (6 bases). The CDR3 contains 14 residues. With 2 bases removed from V and 2 bases from J, the gap between germline ends came to 9 bases. CDR3 bases: TGTGCCAGCAGTTTATCGACAGGAAACACTGAAGCTTTCTTT. It yields the protein CASSLSTGNTEAFF.

This chain uses TRBV20-1 with TRBJ2-2; unclear D gene. CDR1 and CDR2 from the germline V gene are DFQATT and SNEGSKA (reference sequence). V lost 0 bases and J 7 bases, leaving 3 bases between the germline ends. The CDR3 covers 11 residues. DNA for the CDR3: TGCAGTGCTAGAGATTTCGGGGAGCTGTTTTTT. Protein product: CSARDFGELFF.

CDR3 region: CASRSTEMNTEAFF. The CDR3 coding sequence is TGTGCCAGCAGGTCGACAGAGATGAACACTGAAGCTTTCTTT. The chain couples TRBV6-2 or TRBV6-3 to TRBJ1-1; possibly TRBD1 for D (5 bases). CDR1 and CDR2 (germline): MNHEY, SVGEGT. V was cut by 6 bases and J by 0 bases, with 11 bases left in between. The CDR3 totals 14 residues.

The V and J genes are TRBV28 and TRBJ1-1; no firm D call. The CDR3 consists of 15 residues. V shed 5 bases and J shed 0 bases, with 13 bases lying between them. Germline loops: CDR1 MDHEN, CDR2 SYDVKM. The CDR3 DNA is TGTGCCAGCAGTGTCCCCCCTCCCCTGAACACTGAAGCTTTCTTT. Translation gives CASSVPPPLNTEAFF.

This clonotype has a single count. The CDR3 spells CSANGGEKLFF. In DNA, the CDR3 is TGCAGTGCTAATGGTGGGGAAAAACTGTTTTTT. The chain combines TRBV20-1 with TRBJ1-4; D remains unclear. The V gene's germline CDR1 is DFQATT and CDR2 SNEGSKA (reference sequence). V lost 4 bases to trimming and J lost 8 bases, with 8 bases between them. This CDR3 comprises 11 residues.

The chain combines TRBV6-5 with TRBJ1-6; D is possibly TRBD1 (6 bases). The CDR3 spans 16 residues. The V end lost 7 bases, the J end lost 2 bases, and 15 bases lay between the germline ends. In germline, CDR1 is MNHEY, CDR2 SVGAGI. The CDR3 spells CASTHGRGPYNSPLHF. CDR3 DNA sequence: TGTGCCAGCACCCACGGCAGGGGTCCCTATAATTCACCCCTCCACTTT.

This chain connects TRBV7-2 to TRBJ2-3, with a tentative D call TRBD1 (6 bases). The CDR3 length is 19 residues. Trimming removed 5 bases from V and 2 bases from J, with 26 bases in between. CDR1 and CDR2 from the germline V gene are SGHTA and FQGNSA. DNA for the CDR3: TGTGCCAGCAGCACTCAATCCCCGGGACACTACCCTTACACAGATACGCAGTATTTT. This translates into CASSTQSPGHYPYTDTQYF.

This chain connects TRBV5-1 to TRBJ1-5, with D possibly TRBD1 on 5 matching bases. V was cut by 5 bases and J by 15 bases, with 18 bases left in between. The germline CDR1 and CDR2 sequences are SGHRS and YFSETQ. The CDR3 extends over 12 amino acids. In DNA, the CDR3 is TGCGCCAGCAGTTTACCACCGGGACCCGTGCATTTT. Translated, it gives CASSLPPGPVHF.

This clonotype was recorded a few times. This chain connects TRBV7-9 to TRBJ1-1; the D gene is possibly TRBD1 (5 bases). This CDR3 spans 13 amino acids. Trimming removed 5 bases at V and 5 bases at J, with 12 bases between. Germline loops: CDR1 SEHNR, CDR2 FQNEAQ (reference sequence). The CDR3 reads CASSERGKTEAFF. CDR3 nucleotides: TGTGCCAGCAGCGAGAGGGGAAAGACTGAAGCTTTCTTT. Full variable domain (rest looked up from reference TRBV7-9 and TRBJ1-1): DTGVSQNPRHKITKRGQNVTFRCDPISEHNRLYWYRQTLGQGPEFLTYFQNEAQLEKSRLLSDRFSAERPKGSFSTLEIQRTEQGDSAMYLCASSERGKTEAFFGQGTRLTVV.

This clonotype was found a few times. V and J are TRBV12-3 or TRBV12-4 and TRBJ1-2, with 7 nucleotides matching TRBD1. With V trimmed by 5 bases and J by 1 base, 10 bases remained unmatched. This CDR3 region has 16 residues. CDR3 bases: TGTGCCAGCAGTCTACAGGGGCCTGGGATTAACTATGGCTACACCTTC. It translates to CASSLQGPGINYGYTF.

This clonotype was counted at least ten times. This rearrangement joins TRBV6-6 to TRBJ1-4; TRBD1 might be the D (6 bases). Germline V lookup: CDR1 MNHNY, CDR2 SVGAGI (reference sequence). V was clipped by 6 bases and J by 2 bases, with 16 bases between them. This CDR3 has 16 amino acids. The CDR3 coding sequence is TGTGCCAGCAGGGGCGGACAGCCTGGGACTAATGAAAAACTGTTTTTT. This encodes CASRGGQPGTNEKLFF.

V is TRBV7-8 and J is TRBJ1-5; 8 positions match TRBD1. The CDR3 is made up of 15 amino acids. Trimming took 5 bases from V and 4 from J; bases not matched to a gene: 7. Germline-derived CDR1 and CDR2 are SGHVS and FQNEAQ. For the CDR3, the DNA is TGTGCCAGCAGCCCCCGCAGGGGGCCTAATCAGCCCCAGCATTTT. Translating gives CASSPRRGPNQPQHF.